The 21 T cell receptor beta chains below were found in one sample sequenced in a study of blood T cells in healthy people across ages. A second PCR of 7 to 11 cycles used a sample-barcoded 5' primer and a J-beta primer mix. TCRdb passed the 5' RACE reads through MiXCR, listing each CDR3 protein once. This sample has some 860,000 distinct CDR3 sequences, with roughly 50% found just once. The specimen sequenced was blood. The receptors stem from a man aged 40-49 years in good health.

The V and J genes are TRBV20-1 and TRBJ2-1; no firm D call. Trimming removed 5 bases from V and 2 bases from J, with 13 bases in between. CDR1 DFQATT and CDR2 SNEGSKA come from the germline V gene (reference sequence). The CDR3 spans 14 residues. CDR3 amino acids: CSAPGQLPYNEQFF. As DNA, the CDR3 is TGCAGTGCTCCGGGCCAACTCCCCTACAATGAGCAGTTCTTC.

The chain uses TRBV20-1 and TRBJ2-7; 12 bases fit TRBD2. CDR3 length equals 15 residues. With V trimmed by 0 bases and J by 6 bases, 6 bases remained unmatched. Germline V gives CDR1 DFQATT, CDR2 SNEGSKA (reference sequence). CDR3 sequence (DNA): TGCAGTGCTAGAGATTTGGCTAGCGGGAGGGGCGAGCAGTACTTC. Translated, it gives CSARDLASGRGEQYF.

This clonotype was seen more than once but under ten times. J is TRBJ2-1 and V is TRBV6-6; 8 nucleotides line up with TRBD1. The CDR3 covers 15 residues. The V and J ends lost 2 bases and 6 bases, in that order; junction bases with no gene match: 6. Germline V gene data show CDR1 as MNHNY and CDR2 as SVGAGI (reference sequence). For the CDR3, the DNA is TGTGCCAGCAGTTACGCGAGACAGGGGTTCAATGAGCAGTTCTTC. Amino acid sequence: CASSYARQGFNEQFF.

The chain has TRBV7-6 and TRBJ2-7; TRBD1 agrees at 11 bases. The J segment lost 7 bases and the V segment lost 5 bases, leaving 10 bases of the junction unmatched. Germline CDR1 SGHVS, CDR2 FNYEAQ. This CDR3 region has 15 residues. CDR3 amino acids: CASSVTGTGGYEQYF. CDR3 coding DNA: TGTGCCAGCAGCGTGACCGGGACAGGGGGGTATGAGCAGTACTTC.

The chain recombines TRBV3-1 with TRBJ2-2; 9 bases agree with TRBD2. Trimming removed 0 bases from V and 5 bases from J; junction bases left unmatched: 7. The CDR3 extends over 17 amino acids. Germline CDR1 reads LGHDT; CDR2 reads YNNKEL (reference sequence). The CDR3 DNA reads as TGTGCCAGCAGCCAAGATGTCCTAGCGGGAAGAACCGGGGAGCTGTTTTTT. Its translation: CASSQDVLAGRTGELFF. The entire variable domain, with the rest obtained from reference TRBV3-1 and TRBJ2-2, is as follows: DTAVSQTPKYLVTQMGNDKSIKCEQNLGHDTMYWYKQDSKKFLKIMFSYNNKELIINETVPNRFSPKSPDKAHLNLHINSLELGDSAVYFCASSQDVLAGRTGELFFGEGSRLTVL.

The chain links TRBV11-3 to TRBJ2-1, with unresolved D. CDR1 is SGHNT, CDR2 YENEEA, per germline. V lost 2 bases to trimming and J lost 8 bases, with 10 bases between them. The CDR3 sequence is 13 residues long. The CDR3 reads CASSLIRSDEQFF. The CDR3 DNA reads TGTGCCAGCAGCTTAATTCGGTCCGATGAGCAGTTCTTC.

This chain connects TRBV29-1 to TRBJ2-3; the D gene could be TRBD1 or TRBD2 (5 bases each). Trimming pared 3 bases from V and 4 bases from J, leaving 11 bases between. From germline, CDR1 is SQVTM and CDR2 ANQGSEA. This CDR3 contains 13 residues. CDR3 in amino acids: CSVEGPDSDTQYF. CDR3 in DNA: TGCAGCGTTGAGGGACCCGATTCAGATACGCAGTATTTT.

The chain's CDR3 is CAGAWSYEQYF. The DNA of the CDR3 is TGTGCCGGCGCGTGGTCTTACGAGCAGTACTTC. The chain is built from TRBV12-3 or TRBV12-4 and TRBJ2-7; no firm D call. The CDR3 has 11 amino acids. The ends were cut back, 11 bases at V and 4 bases at J, with 12 bases in the middle.

The chain carries TRBV20-1 and TRBJ2-5, with 9 bases lining up with TRBD2. Trimming at V came to 6 bases and at J to 4 bases, leaving 9 bases not matched to a gene. This CDR3 is 14 amino acids long. Germline V gene data show CDR1 as DFQATT and CDR2 as SNEGSKA (reference sequence). The DNA for the CDR3 is TGCAGTGCCCCAGATAGCGGGGGTGGAGAGACCCAGTACTTC. This gives the protein CSAPDSGGGETQYF.

CDR3 amino acids: CASSPGGLGTYEQYF. In nucleotides, the CDR3 is TGTGCCAGCAGCCCCGGGGGACTAGGAACCTACGAGCAGTACTTC. The chain couples TRBV7-9 to TRBJ2-7; 8 nucleotides line up with TRBD2. This CDR3 comprises 15 residues. The V and J ends lost 5 bases and 2 bases, in that order; junction bases with no gene match: 8. Germline values: CDR1 SEHNR, CDR2 FQNEAQ (reference sequence).

This chain uses TRBV3-1 with TRBJ1-5, with D unresolved. The V gene lost 3 bases and the J gene lost 6 bases, with 9 bases spanning the gap. The CDR3 contains 13 residues. CDR1 is LGHDT and CDR2 is YNNKEL in the germline V gene (reference sequence). CDR3 in amino acids: CASSQVSGQPQHF. The CDR3 DNA follows: TGTGCCAGCAGCCAGGTCTCGGGTCAGCCCCAGCATTTT.

J is TRBJ2-5 and V is TRBV4-1; the match to TRBD2 covers 10 bases. The V segment lost 1 base and the J segment 4 bases; nucleotides outside the gene matches: 6. This CDR3 has 16 amino acids. Germline V gene data show CDR1 as MGHRA and CDR2 as YSYEKL. CDR3 in amino acids: CASSQASGSVSETQYF. The CDR3 region has the DNA TGCGCCAGCAGCCAAGCTAGCGGGAGTGTGTCAGAGACCCAGTACTTC.

This clonotype appeared once. The chain has TRBV27 and TRBJ2-3, with 9 bases lining up with TRBD2. CDR3 length: 16 amino acids. Trimming at V came to 2 bases and at J to 4 bases, leaving 7 bases not matched to a gene. Germline CDR1 MNHEY, CDR2 SMNVEV (reference sequence). CDR3 sequence (DNA): TGTGCCAGCAGTTTACTTCCAGCGGGAGGCTCAGATACGCAGTATTTT. This codes for CASSLLPAGGSDTQYF.

The V gene is TRBV6-1, the J gene TRBJ2-7, with D perhaps TRBD1 or TRBD2 (5 bases each). Trimming took 1 base from V and 2 from J, leaving 9 bases between them. Germline CDR1 reads MNHNS; CDR2 reads SASEGT. The CDR3 runs to 14 residues. The CDR3 region is CASSEVGDAYEQYF. The CDR3 DNA reads as TGTGCCAGCAGTGAAGTCGGGGACGCCTACGAGCAGTACTTC.

The chain couples TRBV5-4 to TRBJ2-1, with D unresolved. The V end was cut by 4 bases, the J end by 0 bases, with 11 bases between. Germline assignment: CDR1 SGHNT and CDR2 YYREEE (reference sequence). This CDR3 is 15 amino acids long. Here the CDR3 DNA reads TGTGCCAGCAGCCATAACACAGACTCCTACAATGAGCAGTTCTTC. The encoded protein is CASSHNTDSYNEQFF.

The chain joins TRBV2 to TRBJ2-7, with TRBD1 identical over 7 bases. The CDR3 is 17 residues long. CDR1 is SNHLY, CDR2 FYNNEI, per germline. Trimming took 4 bases from V and 3 from J; bases not matched to a gene: 15. The CDR3 region is CASSGVDRVYLIYEQYF. The CDR3, as DNA: TGTGCCAGCAGTGGAGTCGACAGGGTTTATTTAATCTACGAGCAGTACTTC.

V usage is TRBV9 and J usage is TRBJ2-2, with a possible D match to TRBD2 (5 bases). The germline V gene encodes CDR1 SGDLS and CDR2 YYNGEE. The V end was cut by 2 bases, the J end by 6 bases, with 17 bases between. The CDR3 runs to 16 residues. The CDR3 sequence: CASSVLSEGAPGELFF. The CDR3 nucleotides read TGTGCCAGCAGCGTCCTATCAGAGGGAGCCCCCGGGGAGCTGTTTTTT. The full variable domain, its missing parts supplied by reference TRBV9 and TRBJ2-2, is DSGVTQTPKHLITATGQRVTLRCSPRSGDLSVYWYQQSLDQGLQFLIQYYNGEERAKGNILERFSAQQFPDLHSELNLSSLELGDSALYFCASSVLSEGAPGELFFGEGSRLTVL.

This clonotype was counted a single time. The chain joins TRBV2 to TRBJ2-2, with a possible D match to TRBD1 (5 bases). This CDR3 has 14 amino acids. V was pared by 10 bases and J by 0 bases, with 12 bases between. Germline values: CDR1 SNHLY, CDR2 FYNNEI. The CDR3 reads CANNGRANTGELFF. The DNA for the CDR3 is TGTGCCAACAATGGCAGGGCGAACACCGGGGAGCTGTTTTTT.

The chain couples TRBV10-3 to TRBJ2-7, with a weak D call TRBD2 (6 bases). Germline V gives CDR1 ENHRY, CDR2 SYGVKD. With 6 bases removed from V and 0 bases from J, the gap between germline ends came to 15 bases. This CDR3 spans 15 amino acids. The CDR3 protein is CAIRSGTPSSYEQYF. DNA for the CDR3: TGTGCCATCAGGTCCGGGACTCCTAGCTCCTACGAGCAGTACTTC.

The CDR3 coding sequence is TGTGCCAGCAGTTTCTTTAGACCACTAATCAACAATGAGCAGTTCTTC. Its translation: CASSFFRPLINNEQFF. The chain employs TRBV27 and TRBJ2-1; the D is unclear. From germline, CDR1 is MNHEY and CDR2 SMNVEV (reference sequence). The CDR3 is made up of 16 amino acids. The ends were cut back, 3 bases at V and 5 bases at J, with 17 bases in the middle.

This rearrangement joins TRBV28 to TRBJ2-1, with 7 bases that match TRBD2. Germline assignment: CDR1 MDHEN and CDR2 SYDVKM. V shed 3 bases and J 4 bases; nucleotides not matched to a gene: 9. This CDR3 contains 16 residues. The CDR3 protein is CASSFSRGEGYNEQFF. The CDR3 coding sequence is TGTGCCAGCAGTTTTTCGCGCGGGGAGGGGTACAATGAGCAGTTCTTC.